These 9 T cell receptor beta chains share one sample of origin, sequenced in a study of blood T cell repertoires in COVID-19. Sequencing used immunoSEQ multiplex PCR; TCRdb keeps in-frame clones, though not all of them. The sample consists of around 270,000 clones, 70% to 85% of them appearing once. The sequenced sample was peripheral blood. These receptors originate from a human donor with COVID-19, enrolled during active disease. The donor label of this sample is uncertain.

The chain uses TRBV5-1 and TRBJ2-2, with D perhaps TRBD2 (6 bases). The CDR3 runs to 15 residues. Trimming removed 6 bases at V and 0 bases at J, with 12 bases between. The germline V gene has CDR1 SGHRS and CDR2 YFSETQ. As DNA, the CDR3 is TGCGCCAGCACGCGCGGAGGGACGAACACCGGGGAGCTGTTTTTT. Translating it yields CASTRGGTNTGELFF.

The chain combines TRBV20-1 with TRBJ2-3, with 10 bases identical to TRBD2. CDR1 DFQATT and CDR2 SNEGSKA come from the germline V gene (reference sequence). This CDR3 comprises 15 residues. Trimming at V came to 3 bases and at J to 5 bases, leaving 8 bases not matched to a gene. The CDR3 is CSASRASGSGDTQYF. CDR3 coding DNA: TGCAGTGCTAGTCGTGCTAGCGGGAGTGGAGATACGCAGTATTTT.

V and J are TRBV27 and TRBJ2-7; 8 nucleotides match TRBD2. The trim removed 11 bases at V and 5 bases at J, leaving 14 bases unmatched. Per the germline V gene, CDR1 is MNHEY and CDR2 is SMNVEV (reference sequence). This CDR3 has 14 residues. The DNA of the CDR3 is TGTGCCGGGTCGAGGGGCGGGAGGACCGACGAGCAGTACTTC. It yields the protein CAGSRGGRTDEQYF.

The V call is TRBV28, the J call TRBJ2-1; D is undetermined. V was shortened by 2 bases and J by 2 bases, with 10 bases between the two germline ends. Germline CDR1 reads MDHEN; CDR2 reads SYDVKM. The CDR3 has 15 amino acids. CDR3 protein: CASSLTLPTYNEQFF. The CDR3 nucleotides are TGTGCCAGCAGTTTAACCCTCCCTACCTACAATGAGCAGTTCTTC.

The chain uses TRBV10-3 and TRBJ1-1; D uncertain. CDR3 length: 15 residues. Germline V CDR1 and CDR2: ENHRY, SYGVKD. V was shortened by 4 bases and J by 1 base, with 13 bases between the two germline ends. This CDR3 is CAISAPEGRNTEAFF. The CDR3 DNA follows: TGTGCCATCAGTGCCCCCGAGGGCAGGAACACTGAAGCTTTCTTT.

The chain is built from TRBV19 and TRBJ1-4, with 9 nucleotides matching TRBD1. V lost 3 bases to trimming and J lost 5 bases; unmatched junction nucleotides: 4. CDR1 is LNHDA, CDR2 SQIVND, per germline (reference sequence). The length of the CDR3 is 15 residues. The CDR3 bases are TGTGCCAGTAGTATGACGGGGACAGGGAATGAAAAACTGTTTTTT. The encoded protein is CASSMTGTGNEKLFF.

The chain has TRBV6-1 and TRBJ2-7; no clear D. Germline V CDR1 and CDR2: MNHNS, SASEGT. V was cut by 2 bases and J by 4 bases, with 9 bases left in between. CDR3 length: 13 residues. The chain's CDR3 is CASSETRTYEQYF. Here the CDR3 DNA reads TGTGCCAGCAGTGAAACACGAACGTACGAGCAGTACTTC.

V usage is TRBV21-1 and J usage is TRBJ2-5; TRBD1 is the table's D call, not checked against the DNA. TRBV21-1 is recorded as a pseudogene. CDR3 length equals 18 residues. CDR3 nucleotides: TGTGCCAGCAGCAAATTTTGTAGGGGACAGTTTGGAGTAGAGACCCAGTACTTC. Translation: CASSKFCRGQFGVETQYF.

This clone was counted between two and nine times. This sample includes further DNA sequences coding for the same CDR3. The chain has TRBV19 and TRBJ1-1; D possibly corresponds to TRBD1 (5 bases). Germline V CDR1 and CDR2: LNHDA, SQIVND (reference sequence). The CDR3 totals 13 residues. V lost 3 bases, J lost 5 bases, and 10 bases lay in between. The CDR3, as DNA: TGTGCCAGTAGTATTCAGGGCTCGACTGAAGCTTTCTTT. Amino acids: CASSIQGSTEAFF. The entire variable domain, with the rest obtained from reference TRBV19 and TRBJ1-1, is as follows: DGGITQSPKYLFRKEGQNVTLSCEQNLNHDAMYWYRQDPGQGLRLIYYSQIVNDFQKGDIAEGYSVSREKKESFPLTVTSAQKNPTAFYLCASSIQGSTEAFFGQGTRLTVV.